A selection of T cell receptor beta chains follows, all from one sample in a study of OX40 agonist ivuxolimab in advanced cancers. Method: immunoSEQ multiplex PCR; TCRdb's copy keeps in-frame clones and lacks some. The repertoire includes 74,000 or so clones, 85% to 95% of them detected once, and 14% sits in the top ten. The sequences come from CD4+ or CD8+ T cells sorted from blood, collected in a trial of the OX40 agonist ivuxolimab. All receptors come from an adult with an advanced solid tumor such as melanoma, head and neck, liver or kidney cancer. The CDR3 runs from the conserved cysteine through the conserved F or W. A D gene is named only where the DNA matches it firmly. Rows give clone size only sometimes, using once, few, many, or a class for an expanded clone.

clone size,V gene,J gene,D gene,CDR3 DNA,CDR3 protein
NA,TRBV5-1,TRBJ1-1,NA,TGCGCCAGCAGCCCGGACAGCCTGAACACTGAAGCTTTCTTT,CASSPDSLNTEAFF
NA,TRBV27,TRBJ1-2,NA,TGTGCCAGCAGCTTCGGGAATTACTATGGCTACACCTTC,CASSFGNYYGYTF
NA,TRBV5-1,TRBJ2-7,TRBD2,TGCGCCAGCAGCCCCGGGACTAGCGGGAGGGCAAGCTCCTACGAGCAGTACTTC,CASSPGTSGRASSYEQYF
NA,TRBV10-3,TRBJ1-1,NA,TGTGCCATCAGTGAAAGCGGAGGGAGCACTGAAGCTTTCTTT,CAISESGGSTEAFF
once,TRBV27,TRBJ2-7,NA,TGTGCCAGCAGCCCTCATTTTACCGTGGGGATCGAGCAGTACTTC,CASSPHFTVGIEQYF
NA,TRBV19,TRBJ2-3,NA,TGTGCCAGTAGTATAGAAGCTAAGACCCAAGAAAACACAGATACGCAGTATTTT,CASSIEAKTQENTDTQYF
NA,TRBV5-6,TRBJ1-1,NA,TGTGCCAGTAGCGTCAGGGGCTACACTGAAGCTTTCTTT,CASSVRGYTEAFF
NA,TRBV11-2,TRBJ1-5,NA,TGTGCCAGCAGCTTAGATGTAGACTTAGTTAGCAATCAGCCCCAGCATTTT,CASSLDVDLVSNQPQHF
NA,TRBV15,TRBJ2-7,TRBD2,TGTGCCACCAGCGGGAGGGTTGAAGGCCCACCTTACGAGCAGTACTTC,CATSGRVEGPPYEQYF
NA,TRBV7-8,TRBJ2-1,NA,TGTGCCAGCAGCACAATTGAAGCGCCGGAGGAGCAGTTCTTC,CASSTIEAPEEQFF
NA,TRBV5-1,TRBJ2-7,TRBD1,TGCGCCAGCAGCTCCCCCGACAGGGGATTCTCCTACGAGCAGTACTTC,CASSSPDRGFSYEQYF
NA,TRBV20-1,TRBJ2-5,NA,TGCAGTGCTAGATCCCAAGAGACCCAGTACTTC,CSARSQETQYF
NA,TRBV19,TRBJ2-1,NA,TGTGCCAGTAGTGGCCTGGCGCGTCCCGACAATGAGCAGTTCTTC,CASSGLARPDNEQFF
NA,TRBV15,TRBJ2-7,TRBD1,TGTGCCACCAGCAGTAGGACCTGGGACAGGGGGACGTCTAGCCGGGACTACGAGCAGTACTTC,CATSSRTWDRGTSSRDYEQYF
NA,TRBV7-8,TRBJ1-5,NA,TGTGCCAGCAGCCTACAGGGACTCAATCAGCCCCAGCATTTT,CASSLQGLNQPQHF
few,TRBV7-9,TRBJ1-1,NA,TGTGCCAGCAGCCCTACAATGAACACTGAAGCTTTCTTT,CASSPTMNTEAFF
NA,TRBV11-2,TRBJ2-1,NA,TGTGCCAGCAGCCTCTACATTAGCGGAGGGTACAATGAGCAGTTCTTC,CASSLYISGGYNEQFF
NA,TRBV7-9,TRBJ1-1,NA,TGTGCCAGCAGCCACGCACGGGTGGTGACTGAAGCTTTCTTT,CASSHARVVTEAFF
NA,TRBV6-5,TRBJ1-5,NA,TGTGCCAGCAGGTCAGGGAATCAGCCCCAGCATTTT,CASRSGNQPQHF
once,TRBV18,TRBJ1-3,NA,TGTGCCAGCTCACCAACGGGTCACTCTGGAAACACCATATATTTT,CASSPTGHSGNTIYF
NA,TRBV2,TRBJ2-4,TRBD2,TGTGCCAGCAGTGTTGGCGGGGGTAGGAACATTCAGTACTTC,CASSVGGGRNIQYF
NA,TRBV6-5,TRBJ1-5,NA,TGTGCCAGCAGTTACACCAACAATCAGCCCCAGCATTTT,CASSYTNNQPQHF
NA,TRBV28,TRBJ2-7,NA,TGTGCCAGCAGTTCCCGGGACGGCTCCTACGAGCAGTACTTC,CASSSRDGSYEQYF
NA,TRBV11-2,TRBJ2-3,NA,TGTGCCAGCAGCTTAGGAGGGGACTGGAGCACAGATACGCAGTATTTT,CASSLGGDWSTDTQYF
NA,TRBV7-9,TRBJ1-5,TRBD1,TGTGCCAGCAGCTTGGGACAGGGGAATCAGCCCCAGCATTTT,CASSLGQGNQPQHF
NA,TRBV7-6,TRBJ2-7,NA,TGTGCCAGCAGCTTAGGAGGGCACTCCTACGAGCAGTACTTC,CASSLGGHSYEQYF
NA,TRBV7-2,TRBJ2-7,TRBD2,TGTGCCAGCAGCTTGGGGACTAGCGAGCAGTACTTC,CASSLGTSEQYF
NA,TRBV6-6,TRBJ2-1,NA,TGTGCCAGCGCCTTCGGGGGTGAGCAGTTCTTC,CASAFGGEQFF